This T cell receptor (beta chain) is drawn from a study of blood T cell repertoires in COVID-19. Turning to the study itself: PBMCs, B-cell-depleted T cells, or T cells were the source of the cDNA or gDNA that made up the material.

This CDR3 comprises 13 residues. CDR1 is LGHDT, CDR2 YNNKEL, per germline (reference sequence). Unmatched junction bases numbered 4, after V lost 2 bases and J lost 7 bases. Data came from immunoSEQ multiplex PCR; TCRdb stores just in-frame clones and leaves some out. The table records more than 150,000 clones, approximately 80% of them present only once. Sequenced material: PBMCs or T cells enriched from blood (not recorded which). The TCR sequence derives from a woman in her sixties who had recovered from COVID-19. The rearrangement links TRBV3-1 (or the pseudogene TRBV3-2) to TRBJ1-1; 7 nucleotides align to TRBD1. CDR3 protein: CASSQNGDSEAFF. As DNA, the CDR3 is TGTGCCAGCAGCCAAAACGGGGACAGTGAAGCTTTCTTT.